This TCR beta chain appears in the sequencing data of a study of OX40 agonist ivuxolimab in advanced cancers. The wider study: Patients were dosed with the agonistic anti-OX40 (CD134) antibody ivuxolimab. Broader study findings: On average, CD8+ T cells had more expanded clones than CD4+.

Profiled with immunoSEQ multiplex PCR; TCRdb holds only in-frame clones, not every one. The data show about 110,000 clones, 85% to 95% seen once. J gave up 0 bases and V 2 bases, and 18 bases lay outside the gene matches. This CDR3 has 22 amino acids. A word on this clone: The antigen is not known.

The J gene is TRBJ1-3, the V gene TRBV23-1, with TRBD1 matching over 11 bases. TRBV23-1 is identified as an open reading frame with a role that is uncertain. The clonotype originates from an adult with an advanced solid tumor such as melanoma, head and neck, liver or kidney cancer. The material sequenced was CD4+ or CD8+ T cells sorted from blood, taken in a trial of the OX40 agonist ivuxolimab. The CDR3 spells CASSQLRPRTGGFSSSGNTIYF. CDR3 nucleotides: TGCGCCAGCAGTCAACTGCGACCGAGGACAGGGGGCTTTTCCAGCTCTGGAAACACCATATATTTT.